Presented here are 12 T cell receptor beta chains from one specimen sequenced in a study of T cell responses to AZD1222 COVID-19 vaccine. Clones were sequenced by immunoSEQ multiplex PCR, and TCRdb holds only the in-frame ones, with some missing. The data contain fewer than 90,000 clones, around nine tenths of them singletons. Source: peripheral blood, taken on day 0 of AZD1222 vaccination. These receptors were obtained from an adult in good health.

This chain links TRBV5-6 with TRBJ2-2; D is unclear. CDR1 and CDR2 from the germline V gene are SGHDT and YYEEEE. The CDR3 consists of 14 residues. The germline V and J ends were trimmed by 0 bases and 5 bases, with 8 bases remaining between them. The CDR3 nucleotides read TGTGCCAGCAGCTTGGATTGGCGTACCGGGGAGCTGTTTTTT. Translating it yields CASSLDWRTGELFF.

This sequence joins TRBV19 and TRBJ2-1; perhaps TRBD1 as D (5 bases). This CDR3 contains 14 residues. The germline CDR1 and CDR2 sequences are LNHDA and SQIVND (reference sequence). Trimming removed 5 bases from V and 9 bases from J, with 17 bases in between. CDR3 bases: TGTGCCAGTAGTCGGACACTCCAATGGATTGAGCAGTTCTTC. This codes for CASSRTLQWIEQFF. The full variable domain, with the rest looked up from reference TRBV19 and TRBJ2-1, is DGGITQSPKYLFRKEGQNVTLSCEQNLNHDAMYWYRQDPGQGLRLIYYSQIVNDFQKGDIAEGYSVSREKKESFPLTVTSAQKNPTAFYLCASSRTLQWIEQFFGPGTRLTVL.

V and J are TRBV27 and TRBJ2-7, with TRBD2 matching 9 bases. The CDR3 spans 13 residues. V dropped 4 bases and J dropped 6; count of bases not matched to a gene: 4. CDR1 and CDR2 (germline): MNHEY, SMNVEV (reference sequence). The CDR3 loop reads CASSWREGREQYF. Written as DNA, the CDR3 is TGTGCCAGCAGTTGGCGGGAGGGCCGCGAGCAGTACTTC.

This rearrangement joins TRBV6-5 to TRBJ2-7, with D possibly matching TRBD1 (6 bases). CDR1 is MNHEY, CDR2 SVGAGI, per germline. The V gene lost 8 bases and the J gene lost 0 bases, with 14 bases spanning the gap. The CDR3 runs to 14 residues. The CDR3 is CASGPLDSSYEQYF. The CDR3 DNA is TGTGCCAGCGGTCCCCTGGACAGCTCCTACGAGCAGTACTTC.

The chain recombines TRBV5-5 with TRBJ1-1; D not certain. The CDR3 totals 16 residues. Deletions cut 4 bases from V and 4 bases from J, with 20 bases between. Germline assignment: CDR1 SGHKS and CDR2 YYEKEE (reference sequence). The CDR3 sequence: CASSQSVGMRRTEAFF. The DNA for the CDR3 is TGTGCCAGCAGCCAAAGCGTAGGAATGAGGCGCACTGAAGCTTTCTTT.

The V call is TRBV7-6, the J call TRBJ2-3, with a tentative D call TRBD1 (5 bases). From germline, CDR1 is SGHVS and CDR2 FNYEAQ. CDR3 length: 15 residues. V was trimmed by 1 base and J by 3 bases, leaving 11 bases between them. CDR3 nucleotide sequence: TGTGCCAGCAGCTTAGGTGGACATGGGACAGATACGCAGTATTTT. Its translation: CASSLGGHGTDTQYF.

V and J are TRBV3-1 (or the pseudogene TRBV3-2) and TRBJ1-1; D is possibly TRBD1 (5 bases). CDR3 size: 12 residues. The germline V gene has CDR1 LGHDT and CDR2 YNNKEL (reference sequence). Between the trimmed V and J ends, which lost 3 bases and 11 bases, there was a span of 13 bases. CDR3 nucleotides: TGTGCCAGCAGCCAGGGGCAGGGTTTTGCTTTCTTT. This encodes CASSQGQGFAFF.

The chain combines TRBV10-3 with TRBJ2-3, with D perhaps matching TRBD2 (6 bases). V shed 3 bases and J shed 2 bases, with 12 bases lying between them. The germline CDR1 and CDR2 sequences are ENHRY and SYGVKD. The CDR3 has 15 residues. The CDR3 bases are TGTGCCATCAGTGACGGCGGGATACTCACAGATACGCAGTATTTT. It specifies CAISDGGILTDTQYF.

The chain is built from TRBV7-3 and TRBJ2-3; D is uncertain. The V and J ends lost 0 bases and 5 bases respectively, with 9 bases between them. The CDR3 runs to 14 residues. CDR1 is SGHTA, CDR2 FQGTGA, per germline. This CDR3 is CASSLTGRRDTQYF. In nucleotides, the CDR3 is TGTGCCAGCAGCTTAACGGGTCGACGAGATACGCAGTATTTT. The whole variable domain, remainder taken from reference TRBV7-3 and TRBJ2-3, is GAGVSQTPSNKVTEKGKYVELRCDPISGHTALYWYRQSLGQGPEFLIYFQGTGAADDSGLPNDRFFAVRPEGSVSTLKIQRTERGDSAVYLCASSLTGRRDTQYFGPGTRLTVL.

This clone has only a few counts. V usage is TRBV4-1 and J usage is TRBJ2-7; D is possibly TRBD1 (5 bases). The CDR3 spans 20 residues. Germline-derived CDR1 and CDR2 are MGHRA and YSYEKL. V was shortened by 0 bases and J by 0 bases, with 24 bases between the two germline ends. The CDR3 loop is CASSQDPTEYYQASSYEQYF. DNA for the CDR3: TGCGCCAGCAGCCAAGATCCGACAGAGTATTATCAAGCGAGCTCCTACGAGCAGTACTTC.

The chain employs TRBV28 and TRBJ2-2; 8 nucleotides match TRBD2. CDR1 is MDHEN and CDR2 is SYDVKM in the germline V gene. CDR3 size: 15 residues. V lost 8 bases, J lost 8 bases, and 13 bases stayed unmatched. The CDR3 reads CASLFGGAGGGELFF. As DNA, the CDR3 is TGTGCCAGCCTCTTCGGGGGGGCCGGTGGAGGGGAGCTGTTTTTT.

A word on this clone: The junction differs from germline at one of its ends, possibly a read error. DNA of the CDR3: TGTGCCAGCAGCACTTGGGATAACATTGAAGCTTTCTTT. It is translated as CASSTWDNIEAFF. This chain links TRBV6-5 with TRBJ1-1; D not certain. From germline, CDR1 is MNHEY and CDR2 SVGAGI. There are 13 residues in the CDR3.